The 20 T cell receptor beta chains given below trace back to one sample, sequenced in a study of T cell repertoires in cytomegalovirus infection. Each CDR3 protein gets one entry after TCRdb re-called the reads with MiXCR. The repertoire holds around 530,000 distinct CDR3 sequences, with approximately 25% as singletons. The sequenced sample was PBMCs. Source of these receptors: a human donor in good health (CMV status not recorded). Some clones in this sample may be carry-over from other donors' samples.

This clonotype was seen more than once but under ten times. V gene TRBV29-1 combines with J gene TRBJ2-7; TRBD1 matches 8 bases. The CDR3 contains 12 residues. V was clipped by 4 bases and J by 2 bases; unmatched bases: 1. The germline CDR1 and CDR2 sequences are SQVTM and ANQGSEA. The CDR3 is CSVGQGTYEQYF. CDR3 DNA: TGCAGCGTTGGACAGGGGACCTACGAGCAGTACTTC.

Many counts were recorded for this clonotype. The gene calls are TRBV6-2 or TRBV6-3 and TRBJ2-1, with D unresolved. The V end was cut by 4 bases, the J end by 0 bases, with 4 bases between. The CDR3 loop spans 13 amino acids. From germline, CDR1 is MNHEY and CDR2 SVGEGT. The CDR3 loop reads CASSWDSYNEQFF. The CDR3 DNA reads TGTGCCAGCAGTTGGGACTCCTACAATGAGCAGTTCTTC.

The chain joins TRBV6-1 to TRBJ2-2, with TRBD2 matching over 8 bases. This CDR3 spans 18 amino acids. Germline lookup yields CDR1 MNHNS and CDR2 SASEGT. V shed 2 bases and J 5 bases; nucleotides not matched to a gene: 13. CDR3 sequence: CASSERVGGARDTGELFF. CDR3 nucleotide sequence: TGTGCCAGCAGTGAAAGGGTCGGGGGGGCGCGCGATACCGGGGAGCTGTTTTTT.

This clonotype showed up many times. CDR3 amino acids: CASTQGQLNTEAFF. The CDR3 nucleotides are TGTGCCAGCACCCAAGGACAGTTGAACACTGAAGCTTTCTTT. The J gene is TRBJ1-1, the V gene TRBV12-3 or TRBV12-4; maybe TRBD1 (6 bases). Trimming left V 7 bases short and J 0 bases short, with 12 bases between. The CDR3 is 14 amino acids.

This chain joins TRBV6-2 or TRBV6-3 and TRBJ1-2; weak D call: TRBD1 (5 bases). V lost 6 bases to trimming and J lost 0 bases, with 17 bases between them. This CDR3 has 16 residues. The germline V gene encodes CDR1 MNHEY and CDR2 SVGEGT. As DNA, the CDR3 is TGTGCCAGCAGCACCCCCATGGGGGTGGCTAACTATGGCTACACCTTC. This gives the protein CASSTPMGVANYGYTF.

This clonotype was observed a few times. The chain recombines TRBV27 with TRBJ2-7, with D perhaps matching TRBD2 (6 bases). This CDR3 is built from 13 residues. Trimming pared 6 bases from V and 0 bases from J, leaving 9 bases between. Germline V gene sequence: CDR1 MNHEY, CDR2 SMNVEV (reference sequence). The CDR3 DNA follows: TGTGCCAGCAGCCCTAGCGTCTCCTACGAGCAGTACGTC. Residues: CASSPSVSYEQYV.

This clonotype has only a few counts. This chain links TRBV6-1 with TRBJ2-1; D gene uncertain. In germline, CDR1 is MNHNS, CDR2 SASEGT. This CDR3 is built from 14 residues. Between the trimmed V and J ends, which lost 2 bases and 4 bases, there was a span of 9 bases. The CDR3 reads CASSENTVYNEQFF. CDR3 bases: TGTGCCAGCAGTGAAAATACAGTTTACAATGAGCAGTTCTTC.

This clonotype was observed many times. V usage is TRBV7-2 and J usage is TRBJ2-3, with D possibly being TRBD1 (6 bases). Germline V CDR1 and CDR2: SGHTA, FQGNSA. The ends were cut back, 5 bases at V and 3 bases at J, with 21 bases in the middle. The CDR3 loop spans 17 amino acids. Written as DNA, the CDR3 is TGTGCCAGCAGCCCTCAAACCCGGACAGCCGGTACAGATACGCAGTATTTT. Translation: CASSPQTRTAGTDTQYF. Full variable domain (rest looked up from reference TRBV7-2 and TRBJ2-3): GAGVSQSPSNKVTEKGKDVELRCDPISGHTALYWYRQSLGQGLEFLIYFQGNSAPDKSGLPSDRFSAERTGGSVSTLTIQRTQQEDSAVYLCASSPQTRTAGTDTQYFGPGTRLTVL.

This clonotype was recorded a few times. This rearrangement joins TRBV7-9 to TRBJ1-4, with 8 nucleotides matching TRBD1. V was clipped by 5 bases and J by 7 bases; unmatched bases: 12. CDR1 is SEHNR, CDR2 FQNEAQ, per germline (reference sequence). The CDR3 has 16 amino acids. Here the CDR3 reads CASSRYETGAGEKLFF. Written as DNA, the CDR3 is TGTGCCAGCAGCCGATACGAGACAGGGGCCGGTGAAAAACTGTTTTTT. Supplemented by reference TRBV7-9 and TRBJ1-4, the full variable domain reads DTGVSQNPRHKITKRGQNVTFRCDPISEHNRLYWYRQTLGQGPEFLTYFQNEAQLEKSRLLSDRFSAERPKGSFSTLEIQRTEQGDSAMYLCASSRYETGAGEKLFFGSGTQLSVL.

This clonotype came up once. V gene TRBV28 combines with J gene TRBJ1-4; no clear D. Deletions cut 2 bases from V and 3 bases from J, with 10 bases between. CDR1 is MDHEN and CDR2 is SYDVKM in the germline V gene. CDR3 size: 15 residues. The CDR3: CASSLEDAANEKLFF. The CDR3 DNA sequence: TGTGCCAGCAGTTTAGAGGACGCGGCTAATGAAAAACTGTTTTTT.

This clonotype showed up many times. The V gene is TRBV12-3 or TRBV12-4, the J gene TRBJ1-2, with 8 bases aligning to TRBD1. The trim removed 5 bases at V and 7 bases at J, leaving 12 bases unmatched. The CDR3 totals 15 residues. The CDR3 bases are TGTGCCAGCAGTCTGAGGACAGGGTCCCCCTTTGGCTACACCTTC. Residues: CASSLRTGSPFGYTF.

The chain is built from TRBV6-6 and TRBJ1-2; D call uncertain. The germline CDR1 and CDR2 sequences are MNHNY and SVGAGI (reference sequence). V lost 7 bases and J lost 5, with 8 bases in between. CDR3 length: 11 residues. For the CDR3, the DNA is TGTGCCAGCACCTCTTCTTATGGCTACACCTTC. This gives the protein CASTSSYGYTF.

V usage is TRBV20-1 and J usage is TRBJ2-7, with 9 bases matching TRBD2. The germline V gene encodes CDR1 DFQATT and CDR2 SNEGSKA (reference sequence). The CDR3 spans 15 residues. Germline trimming cut 2 bases from V and 2 bases from J; bases unmatched to any gene: 7. For the CDR3, the DNA is TGCAGTGCTAGACAGACTAGCGGAGACGCCTACGAGCAGTACTTC. The encoded protein is CSARQTSGDAYEQYF.

This clonotype has a count of ten or more. This rearrangement joins TRBV7-2 to TRBJ2-1; 14 bases align to TRBD2. Germline V lookup: CDR1 SGHTA, CDR2 FQGNSA. The CDR3 runs to 17 residues. V shed 4 bases, J shed 6 bases, and the junction held 8 bases outside the gene matches. CDR3 bases: TGTGCCAGCAGCTCTGTTGGACTAGCGGGAGGAGCCAATGAGCAGTTCTTC. Protein product: CASSSVGLAGGANEQFF.

This clonotype was detected a few times. V gene TRBV7-2 combines with J gene TRBJ2-7, with D perhaps assigned TRBD1 or TRBD2 (6 bases each). Germline values: CDR1 SGHTA, CDR2 FQGNSA. The CDR3 runs to 14 residues. Deletions cut 10 bases from V and 7 bases from J, with 23 bases between. The CDR3: CATNRWGASGEQYF. The CDR3 nucleotides read TGTGCCACCAACCGGTGGGGGGCCTCCGGGGAGCAGTACTTC.

V gene TRBV12-3 or TRBV12-4 combines with J gene TRBJ2-1; maybe TRBD2 (6 bases). The CDR3 has 14 amino acids. Trimming pared 3 bases from V and 5 bases from J, leaving 11 bases between. CDR3 DNA sequence: TGTGCCAGCAGTTTGGGGGGAATCCACAATGAGCAGTTCTTC. It specifies CASSLGGIHNEQFF.

V gene TRBV29-1 combines with J gene TRBJ2-3; D possibly corresponds to TRBD1 (6 bases). V lost 6 bases, J lost 5 bases, and 15 bases lay in between. Germline CDR1 reads SQVTM; CDR2 reads ANQGSEA. The CDR3 consists of 13 residues. CDR3 nucleotides: TGCAGCGTAGGGGGACAAGGAGGAGATACGCAGTATTTT. Its protein product is CSVGGQGGDTQYF.

The rearrangement uses TRBV7-3 and TRBJ2-7, with D possibly TRBD1 on 5 matching bases. Germline V gene sequence: CDR1 SGHTA, CDR2 FQGTGA. The V gene lost 3 bases and the J gene lost 5 bases, with 11 bases spanning the gap. The CDR3 extends over 13 amino acids. This CDR3 reads CASSFGQGHEQYF. The CDR3 nucleotides are TGTGCCAGCAGCTTCGGGCAGGGCCACGAGCAGTACTTC.

This chain joins TRBV12-3 or TRBV12-4 and TRBJ1-2; D gene unclear. V was trimmed by 2 bases and J by 3 bases, leaving 10 bases between them. The CDR3 is 14 amino acids. The CDR3 nucleotides read TGTGCCAGCAGTTTATCGGGGATGGACTATGGCTACACCTTC. Protein sequence: CASSLSGMDYGYTF.

The chain uses TRBV12-3 or TRBV12-4 and TRBJ2-1, with 9 bases matching TRBD2. The CDR3 extends over 16 amino acids. Trimming cost V 5 bases and J 7 bases; bases outside gene matches: 12. The CDR3: CASSRVMGLARNEQFF. The DNA for the CDR3 is TGTGCCAGCAGTCGGGTAATGGGACTAGCCCGGAATGAGCAGTTCTTC.